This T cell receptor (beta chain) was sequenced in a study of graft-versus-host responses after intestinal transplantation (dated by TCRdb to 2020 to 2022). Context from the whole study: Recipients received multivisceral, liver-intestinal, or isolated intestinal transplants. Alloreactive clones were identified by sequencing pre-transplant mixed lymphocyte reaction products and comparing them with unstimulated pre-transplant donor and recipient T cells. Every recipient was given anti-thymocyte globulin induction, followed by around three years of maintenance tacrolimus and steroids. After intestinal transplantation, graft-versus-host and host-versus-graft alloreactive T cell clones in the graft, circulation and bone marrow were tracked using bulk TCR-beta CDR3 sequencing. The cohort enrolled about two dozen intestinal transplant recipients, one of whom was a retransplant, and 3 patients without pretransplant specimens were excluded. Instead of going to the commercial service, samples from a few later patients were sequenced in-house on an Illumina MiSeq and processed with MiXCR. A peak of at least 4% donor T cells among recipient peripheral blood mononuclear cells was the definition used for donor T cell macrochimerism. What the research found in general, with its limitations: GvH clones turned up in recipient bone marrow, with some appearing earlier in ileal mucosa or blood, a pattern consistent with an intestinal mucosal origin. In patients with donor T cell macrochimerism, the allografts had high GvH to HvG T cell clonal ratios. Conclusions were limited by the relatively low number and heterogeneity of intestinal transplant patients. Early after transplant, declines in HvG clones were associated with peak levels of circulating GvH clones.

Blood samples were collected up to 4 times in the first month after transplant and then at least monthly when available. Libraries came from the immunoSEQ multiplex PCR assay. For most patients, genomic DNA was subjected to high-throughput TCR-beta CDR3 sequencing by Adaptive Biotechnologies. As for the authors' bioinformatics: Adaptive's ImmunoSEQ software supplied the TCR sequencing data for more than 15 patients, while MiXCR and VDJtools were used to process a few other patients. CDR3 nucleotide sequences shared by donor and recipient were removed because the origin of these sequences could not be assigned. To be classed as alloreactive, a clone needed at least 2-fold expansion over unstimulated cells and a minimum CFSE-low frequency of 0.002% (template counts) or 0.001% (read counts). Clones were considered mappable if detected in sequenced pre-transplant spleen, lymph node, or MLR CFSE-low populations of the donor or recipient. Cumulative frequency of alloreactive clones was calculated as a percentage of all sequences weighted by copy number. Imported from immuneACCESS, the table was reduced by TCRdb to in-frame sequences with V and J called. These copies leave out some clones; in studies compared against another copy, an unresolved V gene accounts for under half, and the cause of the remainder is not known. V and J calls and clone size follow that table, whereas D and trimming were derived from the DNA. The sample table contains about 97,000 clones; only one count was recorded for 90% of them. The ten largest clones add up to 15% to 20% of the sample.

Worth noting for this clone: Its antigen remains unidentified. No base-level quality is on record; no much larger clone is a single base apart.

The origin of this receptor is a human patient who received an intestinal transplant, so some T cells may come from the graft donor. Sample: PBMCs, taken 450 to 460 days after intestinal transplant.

The encoded CDR3 is CASSIGGPSSYEQYF. The nucleotides are TGTGCCAGTAGTATCGGCGGCCCTAGCTCCTACGAGCAGTACTTC. The rearrangement joined TRBV19 to TRBJ2-7; the D gene is unclear. The germline V gene encodes CDR1 LNHDA and CDR2 SQIVND (reference sequence). The CDR3 runs 15 residues from the cysteine to the phenylalanine. Only the CDR3 part of the read is kept: 45 bases, read in frame from the first base. V is pared back by 3 bases and J by 0 bases, with 12 bases lying between the germline termini.